A single sample is the source of the 22 T cell receptor beta chains below, sequenced in a study of cytomegalovirus exposure and HLA in healthy donors. 13 Jbeta primers and 60 Vbeta primers were used for the PCR. Clones were read by immunoSEQ multiplex PCR, and TCRdb kept only the in-frame ones, dropping some. The sample shows about 120,000 clones, about 79% of them seen only once. Sequencing used PBMCs. Receptors originate from a woman between 50 and 59 years old in good health and CMV-seronegative.

This chain links TRBV9 with TRBJ2-1; a possible D gene is TRBD1 (6 bases). There are 16 residues in the CDR3. Trimming removed 0 bases at V and 3 bases at J, with 13 bases between. Germline lookup yields CDR1 SGDLS and CDR2 YYNGEE. CDR3 in amino acids: CASSVEGETGYNEQFF. CDR3 coding DNA: TGTGCCAGCAGCGTAGAGGGGGAAACGGGCTACAATGAGCAGTTCTTC.

V usage is TRBV7-2 and J usage is TRBJ1-1; D may be TRBD1 (5 bases). The CDR3 spans 15 residues. Trimming stripped 2 bases from V and 0 bases from J, with 10 bases between. CDR1 is SGHTA and CDR2 is FQGNSA in the germline V gene. This CDR3 is CASSLSAGMNTEAFF. The CDR3 DNA reads TGTGCCAGCAGCTTATCGGCAGGGATGAACACTGAAGCTTTCTTT.

The chain carries TRBV6-1 and TRBJ2-3; TRBD2 agrees at 8 bases. V dropped 6 bases and J dropped 3; count of bases not matched to a gene: 5. CDR1 is MNHNS, CDR2 SASEGT, per germline. The CDR3 is 14 residues long. CDR3 nucleotide sequence: TGTGCCAGCAGGTCCCCGGGGGGGACAGATACGCAGTATTTT. Amino acid sequence: CASRSPGGTDTQYF.

The rearrangement links TRBV19 to TRBJ1-5; D is possibly TRBD1 (5 bases). This CDR3 comprises 15 residues. The V end was cut by 7 bases, the J end by 3 bases, with 16 bases between. Germline CDR1 is LNHDA and CDR2 is SQIVND (reference sequence). CDR3 loop: CASKFVGGHNQPQHF. The CDR3 DNA follows: TGTGCCAGTAAGTTCGTGGGCGGACACAATCAGCCCCAGCATTTT.

The rearrangement joins TRBV19 to TRBJ2-7, with 14 positions matching TRBD2. This CDR3 region has 15 residues. Trimming cost V 5 bases and J 7 bases; bases outside gene matches: 7. Germline-derived CDR1 and CDR2 are LNHDA and SQIVND (reference sequence). CDR3 sequence (DNA): TGTGCCAGTAGTGAAGGACTAGCGGGAGGCCGAGAGCAGTACTTC. This encodes CASSEGLAGGREQYF.

This sequence joins TRBV11-2 and TRBJ2-1; TRBD2 matches 13 bases. CDR3 length: 15 amino acids. From germline, CDR1 is SGHAT and CDR2 FQNNGV. The junction had 8 bases not matched to a gene; V was cut back by 5 bases and J by 10 bases. Here the CDR3 DNA reads TGTGCCAGCAGCCCTACGGGACTAGCGGGAAACGAGCAGTTCTTC. Translated: CASSPTGLAGNEQFF. Full variable domain (outside the CDR3, taken from reference TRBV11-2 and TRBJ2-1): EAGVAQSPRYKIIEKRQSVAFWCNPISGHATLYWYQQILGQGPKLLIQFQNNGVVDDSQLPKDRFSAERLKGVDSTLKIQPAKLEDSAVYLCASSPTGLAGNEQFFGPGTRLTVL.

The CDR3 bases are TGTGCCAGCAGCCCGGGGACGGGACAGGTTAACTATGGCTACACCTTC. It translates to CASSPGTGQVNYGYTF. The chain employs TRBV7-3 and TRBJ1-2, with 8 bases fitting TRBD1. Germline V gives CDR1 SGHTA, CDR2 FQGTGA. With V trimmed by 5 bases and J by 1 base, 9 bases remained unmatched. This CDR3 has 16 amino acids.

The rearrangement joins TRBV28 to TRBJ2-7, with 8 bases matching TRBD1. V gave up 7 bases and J gave up 3 bases; unmatched junction bases: 8. The germline CDR1 and CDR2 sequences are MDHEN and SYDVKM. The CDR3 contains 14 residues. The CDR3 nucleotides read TGTGCCAGCAAAATACAGGGGGACCTCTACGAGCAGTACTTC. Translated: CASKIQGDLYEQYF. The full variable domain, completed using reference TRBV28 and TRBJ2-7, is DVKVTQSSRYLVKRTGEKVFLECVQDMDHENMFWYRQDPGLGLRLIYFSYDVKMKEKGDIPEGYSVSREKKERFSLILESASTNQTSMYLCASKIQGDLYEQYFGPGTRLTVT.

The J gene is TRBJ2-7, the V gene TRBV6-5; tentative D call: TRBD2 (5 bases). V was trimmed by 6 bases and J by 3 bases, leaving 12 bases between them. The length of the CDR3 is 13 residues. The V gene's germline CDR1 is MNHEY and CDR2 SVGAGI. The CDR3 region has the DNA TGTGCCAGCAGAGACGGGGTTTACTACGAGCAGTACTTC. It translates to CASRDGVYYEQYF.

The gene calls are TRBV14 and TRBJ1-5; unclear D gene. Per germline, CDR1 SGHDN and CDR2 FVKESK. The CDR3 is made up of 14 amino acids. Trimming took off 1 base at V and 2 bases at J, with 6 bases between the two ends. CDR3 DNA sequence: TGTGCCAGCAGCCAAGCTCTTCGCAATCAGCCCCAGCATTTT. It yields the protein CASSQALRNQPQHF.

The chain joins TRBV19 to TRBJ1-5, with TRBD1 identical over 9 bases. V was pared by 6 bases and J by 2 bases, with 5 bases of the junction left unmatched. The CDR3 is made up of 15 amino acids. The germline V gene has CDR1 LNHDA and CDR2 SQIVND (reference sequence). The CDR3 region has the DNA TGTGCCAGTAGCGAATGGGACAGGGGCAATCAGCCCCAGCATTTT. Its protein is CASSEWDRGNQPQHF.

This sequence joins TRBV28 and TRBJ2-7; 7 positions agree with TRBD2. Looked up from germline, CDR1 is MDHEN and CDR2 is SYDVKM. CDR3 length: 13 amino acids. The V and J ends lost 10 bases and 3 bases, in that order; junction bases with no gene match: 9. The CDR3 DNA follows: TGTGCCACCCGGGGAGGGTCCCGCTACGAGCAGTACTTC. It is translated as CATRGGSRYEQYF.

The chain links TRBV28 to TRBJ2-7; 8 nucleotides agree with TRBD1. CDR3 length: 14 amino acids. With 6 bases clipped from V and 3 bases from J, the junction kept 7 bases outside the gene matches. CDR1 is MDHEN and CDR2 is SYDVKM in the germline V gene. CDR3 residues: CASSPGQVIYEQYF. The CDR3 nucleotides read TGTGCCAGCAGCCCGGGACAGGTGATCTACGAGCAGTACTTC.

V is TRBV11-2 and J is TRBJ2-1, with TRBD2 matching 7 bases. The germline gives CDR1 SGHAT, CDR2 FQNNGV. This CDR3 has 16 amino acids. V was pared by 4 bases and J by 7 bases, with 13 bases of the junction left unmatched. CDR3 nucleotides: TGTGCCAGCAGCTCTCTAACTAGCGTTGTAGGTAATGAGCAGTTCTTC. Translation: CASSSLTSVVGNEQFF.

The rearrangement uses TRBV7-3 and TRBJ2-1, with D unresolved. The CDR3 loop spans 14 amino acids. V dropped 0 bases and J dropped 6 bases, with 9 bases sitting between them. Germline V gene sequence: CDR1 SGHTA, CDR2 FQGTGA. CDR3 in DNA: TGTGCCAGCAGCTTAACCTCCTACTCCAATGAGCAGTTCTTC. Translating it yields CASSLTSYSNEQFF.

The rearrangement joins TRBV30 to TRBJ2-5, with D perhaps matching TRBD2 (5 bases). The CDR3 sequence is 14 residues long. V was pared by 3 bases and J by 0 bases, with 11 bases between. The germline V gene encodes CDR1 GTSNPN and CDR2 SVGIG (reference sequence). CDR3 loop: CAWRLARYQETQYF. The DNA of the CDR3 is TGTGCCTGGAGGCTAGCAAGGTACCAAGAGACCCAGTACTTC.

This clone has only one observation. The chain links TRBV6-1 to TRBJ2-7; D might be TRBD1 (5 bases). Between the trimmed V and J ends, which lost 3 bases and 0 bases, there was a span of 18 bases. This CDR3 spans 17 amino acids. The germline CDR1 and CDR2 sequences are MNHNS and SASEGT. CDR3 sequence (DNA): TGTGCCAGCAGTGACGGAAGGACACTGACGAGCTCCTACGAGCAGTACTTC. Its protein product is CASSDGRTLTSSYEQYF.

The chain employs TRBV27 and TRBJ1-4, with a weak D call TRBD1 (5 bases). Looked up from germline, CDR1 is MNHEY and CDR2 is SMNVEV (reference sequence). V lost 1 base and J 7 bases, leaving 16 bases between the germline ends. This CDR3 contains 16 residues. CDR3 nucleotides: TGTGCCAGCAGTTTATACTTTCAGGGATCTAGTGAAAAACTGTTTTTT. It encodes CASSLYFQGSSEKLFF. Drawing the rest from reference TRBV27 and TRBJ1-4, the complete variable domain is EAQVTQNPRYLITVTGKKLTVTCSQNMNHEYMSWYRQDPGLGLRQIYYSMNVEVTDKGDVPEGYKVSRKEKRNFPLILESPSPNQTSLYFCASSLYFQGSSEKLFFGSGTQLSVL.

For the CDR3, the DNA is TGTGCCACCAGCAGAGAGAGGGTCATTGGGACTGAAGCTTTCTTT. Residues: CATSRERVIGTEAFF. This chain links TRBV15 with TRBJ1-1, with D unclear. Germline V CDR1 and CDR2: LNHNV, YYDKDF (reference sequence). The CDR3 has 15 residues. V was trimmed by 0 bases and J by 5 bases, leaving 13 bases between them.

The J gene is TRBJ2-7, the V gene TRBV6-6; 9 bases are shared with TRBD2. CDR3 length: 15 amino acids. Germline CDR1 and CDR2: MNHNY and SVGAGI (reference sequence). V lost 5 bases to trimming and J lost 0 bases; unmatched junction nucleotides: 5. The CDR3 bases are TGTGCCAGCAGTAACATAGCGGGGGTCTCCTACGAGCAGTACTTC. Protein product: CASSNIAGVSYEQYF.

The sample holds a few counts of this clone. The CDR3 nucleotides are TGTGCCACCAGCAGAGACTACTCTGAAGCTTTCTTT. This encodes CATSRDYSEAFF. The genes are TRBV15 and TRBJ1-1; D gene ambiguous. The CDR3 has 12 residues. V was shortened by 0 bases and J by 6 bases, with 5 bases between the two germline ends. CDR1 is LNHNV and CDR2 is YYDKDF in the germline V gene (reference sequence).

This clone appeared a few times. J is TRBJ2-7 and V is TRBV6-6, with TRBD1 matching over 9 bases. The CDR3 is made up of 14 amino acids. Germline trimming cut 8 bases from V and 0 bases from J; bases unmatched to any gene: 5. Per the germline V gene, CDR1 is MNHNY and CDR2 is SVGAGI (reference sequence). DNA for the CDR3: TGTGCCAGCGGACCGGACAGGGGCTCCTACGAGCAGTACTTC. Translating gives CASGPDRGSYEQYF.